This is a list of T cell receptor beta chains from one sample in a study of cytomegalovirus exposure and HLA in healthy donors. The table came from immunoSEQ multiplex PCR; TCRdb's copy has only in-frame clones and leaves some out. The data show 65,000 to 85,000 clones, under 80% seen once. The sample comprised PBMCs. All receptors come from a man aged 55 to 70 in good health and CMV-seropositive. CDR3s include the opening cysteine and the closing phenylalanine or tryptophan. A D gene is named only where the DNA matches it firmly. Clone size is shown for a subset of rows, as once, few, many or a class of expanded clone.

d_gene	v_gene	j_gene	abundance	CDR3nt	CDR3aa
-	TRBV18	TRBJ1-2	once	TGTGCCAGCTCACCGGGCCGCACGGGCTACACCTTC	CASSPGRTGYTF
-	TRBV28	TRBJ1-1	-	TGTGCCAGCAGCCCCGGGGTAGAGCCTTTCTTT	CASSPGVEPFF
TRBD1	TRBV28	TRBJ2-7	once	TGTGCCAGCAGAAGCCGGGACAGCTACGAGCAGTACTTC	CASRSRDSYEQYF
-	TRBV29-1	TRBJ2-5	-	TGCAGCGTTGGTTGGAGAGGTCAAGAGACCCAGTACTTC	CSVGWRGQETQYF
-	TRBV20-1	TRBJ2-3	few	TGCAGTGCTAAAGCACGAGATACGCAGTATTTT	CSAKARDTQYF
TRBD2	TRBV10-2	TRBJ2-6	-	TGCGCCAGCACAGCCCCGGGACTAGCGGGAGTGGGAGGGGCCAACGTCCTGACTTTC	CASTAPGLAGVGGANVLTF
TRBD2	TRBV5-1	TRBJ2-3	-	TGCGCCAGCAGCCGGACAGCGGGGGGCTTCACAGATACGCAGTATTTT	CASSRTAGGFTDTQYF
-	TRBV9	TRBJ1-2	-	TGTGCCAGCAGCGGAGGGTCCCTGAAACAAGGGAACTATGGCTACACCTTC	CASSGGSLKQGNYGYTF
-	TRBV6-6	TRBJ1-2	few	TGTGCCAGCACGACAGGCTCCTTAAGAGGCTACACCTTC	CASTTGSLRGYTF
TRBD2	TRBV6-5	TRBJ2-7	-	TGTGCCAGCAGCCTAGCGGTCAGCTCCTACGAGCAGTACTTC	CASSLAVSSYEQYF
-	TRBV20-1	TRBJ1-1	-	TGCAGTGCCCCTAAGCACACTGAAGCTTTCTTT	CSAPKHTEAFF
TRBD2	TRBV11-2	TRBJ2-3	-	TGTGCCAGCCAAGGGCCGAGACTAGCGAGGTATACGCAGTATTTT	CASQGPRLARYTQYF
-	TRBV21-1	TRBJ2-7	-	TGTGCCAGCAGCCTAAGGATCAGGCGGGACAGGGCCTACGAGCAGTACTTC	CASSLRIRRDRAYEQYF
TRBD1	TRBV7-8	TRBJ2-5	-	TGTGCCAGCAGCTGGGACAGGGGTAGGCGAGAGACCCAGTACTTC	CASSWDRGRRETQYF
-	TRBV14	TRBJ1-1	few	TGTGCCAGCAGCCTGCATGAGGGCACTGAAGCTTTCTTT	CASSLHEGTEAFF
TRBD1	TRBV6-6	TRBJ1-2	-	TGTGCCAGCAGTTTTCTGGACAGGGAGTTGTATGGCTACACCTTC	CASSFLDRELYGYTF
-	TRBV27	TRBJ2-1	-	TGTGCCAGCAGTTTAAGCAGAGTCAGGGAGCAGTTCTTC	CASSLSRVREQFF
-	TRBV28	TRBJ2-5	few	TGTGCCAGCAGTTTTATGAGGACCCAGTACTTC	CASSFMRTQYF
TRBD2	TRBV7-6	TRBJ2-5	-	TGTGCCAGCAGCTCCATGGGACTAGCGGGGGCCCATAGAGAGACCCAGTACTTC	CASSSMGLAGAHRETQYF
TRBD2	TRBV28	TRBJ2-3	few	TGTGCCAGCAGTTTATATCGGACTAGCGGGTCTCGCACAGATACGCAGTATTTT	CASSLYRTSGSRTDTQYF
TRBD2	TRBV27	TRBJ2-7	once	TGTGCCAGCAGTTCTCCGACTAGCGGGAGAAAGCGGCAGTACTTC	CASSSPTSGRKRQYF
TRBD2	TRBV6-4	TRBJ2-3	-	TGTGCCAGCAGTGACTCGACTAGCGGGGGCACAGATACGCAGTATTTT	CASSDSTSGGTDTQYF
TRBD1	TRBV28	TRBJ1-3	-	TGTGCCAGCAGCCTAGGGGGACAGACTGGAAACACCATATATTTT	CASSLGGQTGNTIYF
-	TRBV6-5	TRBJ1-5	-	TGTGCCAGCAGTTACTCAGGGACTCGGCCCCAGCATTTT	CASSYSGTRPQHF
-	TRBV27	TRBJ2-7	-	TGTGCCAGCAGTTACTCTCATACCTACGAGCAGTACTTC	CASSYSHTYEQYF
-	TRBV19	TRBJ1-5	-	TGTGCCAGCCACCATTCCTCCAGGGTCAATCAGCCCCAGCATTTT	CASHHSSRVNQPQHF
TRBD1	TRBV19	TRBJ2-1	-	TGTGCCAGTACCATGACCGGGACAGGGTCCTACAATGAGCAGTTCTTC	CASTMTGTGSYNEQFF
-	TRBV5-1	TRBJ2-3	once	TGCGCCAGCAGCTCGGGGGTCCTACCTGGTGATACGCAGTATTTT	CASSSGVLPGDTQYF
TRBD2	TRBV28	TRBJ2-7	-	TGTGCCAGCCTCCACGGGGAGGGTGTGGGGGAGCAGTACTTC	CASLHGEGVGEQYF
-	TRBV6-6	TRBJ2-5	few	TGTGCCAGCATGACAGTCCTCGAGACCCAGTACTTC	CASMTVLETQYF
-	TRBV2	TRBJ2-7	-	TGTGCCAGTACTACCGGGAGCGGTTCCTACGAGCAGTACTTC	CASTTGSGSYEQYF
-	TRBV5-8	TRBJ2-5	-	TGTGCCAGCAGCTTGGCTCAGGACTATCAAGAGACCCAGTACTTC	CASSLAQDYQETQYF
TRBD1	TRBV15	TRBJ1-5	-	TGTGCCACCTCAGACAGGGAAATCTGGGAGCCCCAGCATTTT	CATSDREIWEPQHF
-	TRBV5-1	TRBJ2-2	few	TGCGCCAGCGGACTCCGGGCCGCGGGCACCGGGGAGCTGTTTTTT	CASGLRAAGTGELFF
TRBD1	TRBV5-8	TRBJ1-1	-	TGTGCCAGCAGCCCTGACAGGGGGGGGATTATGAACACTGAAGCTTTCTTT	CASSPDRGGIMNTEAFF
-	TRBV21-1	TRBJ1-2	-	TGTGCCAGCAGCAAACGCGGCGGGTTGGACAGGATGAAAGACTATGGCTACACCTTC	CASSKRGGLDRMKDYGYTF
TRBD1	TRBV4-1	TRBJ2-5	-	TGCGCCAGCAGCCTCGGGACAGACCAAGAGACCCAGTACTTC	CASSLGTDQETQYF
TRBD1	TRBV19	TRBJ1-5	-	TGTGCCAGTAGTATGACCGGACAGGGGGCATGGCAGCCCCAGCATTTT	CASSMTGQGAWQPQHF
TRBD1	TRBV30	TRBJ1-6	-	TGTGCCTGGAGCGCACTTCTAACAGGGGCACCCCTCCACTTT	CAWSALLTGAPLHF
-	TRBV28	TRBJ1-3	-	TGTGCCAGCAGTAAGTGGGACTCGAGTCTTGACACCATATATTTT	CASSKWDSSLDTIYF
-	TRBV6-5	TRBJ2-7	-	TGTGCCAGCAGTTACTCTTCCCAGGGTTCTGGCTACGAGCAGTACTTC	CASSYSSQGSGYEQYF
-	TRBV5-5	TRBJ1-5	many	TGTGCCAGCAGCGCTTCCCAGGGGTTGTATCAGCCCCAGCATTTT	CASSASQGLYQPQHF
TRBD2	TRBV6-5	TRBJ2-7	-	TGTGCCAGCAGTTTCTTAGCGGGAGCCATCGGGGGGGAGCAGTACTTC	CASSFLAGAIGGEQYF